This passage covers 3 T cell receptor beta chains from one sample sequenced in a study of T cell responses to AZD1222 COVID-19 vaccine. Sequencing was performed with immunoSEQ multiplex PCR; in TCRdb, only in-frame clones are kept and a portion is missing. The data show about 68,000 clones, 75% to 90% seen once. The sample consisted of peripheral blood, taken on day 0 of AZD1222 vaccination. These receptor sequences come from an adult in good health.

The J gene is TRBJ1-1, the V gene TRBV2, with no clear D. Germline CDR1 and CDR2: SNHLY and FYNNEI. Between the trimmed V and J ends, which lost 8 bases and 4 bases, there was a span of 11 bases. The CDR3 is 12 amino acids. The CDR3 bases are TGTGCCAGCCGGGTGGGGAGCACTGAAGCTTTCTTT. This codes for CASRVGSTEAFF.

The chain recombines TRBV9 with TRBJ1-2, with 8 bases lining up with TRBD1. This CDR3 region has 18 residues. CDR1 and CDR2 (germline): SGDLS, YYNGEE. V lost 3 bases to trimming and J lost 3 bases; unmatched junction nucleotides: 16. The CDR3 bases are TGTGCCAGCAGCGCGGGACAGGCCGCCGGGGGACCTTACTATGGCTACACCTTC. Protein: CASSAGQAAGGPYYGYTF. Full variable domain (remainder filled in from reference TRBV9 and TRBJ1-2): DSGVTQTPKHLITATGQRVTLRCSPRSGDLSVYWYQQSLDQGLQFLIQYYNGEERAKGNILERFSAQQFPDLHSELNLSSLELGDSALYFCASSAGQAAGGPYYGYTFGSGTRLTVV.

Comment on this clone: Other DNA sequences in this sample translate to the same CDR3. The CDR3 loop reads CASSLGQGFTEAFF. CDR3 nucleotide sequence: TGTGCCAGCAGCTTGGGACAGGGTTTCACTGAAGCTTTCTTT. The chain joins TRBV5-4 to TRBJ1-1; 7 bases are shared with TRBD1. The V gene end was trimmed by 0 bases and the J gene end by 4 bases; junction bases not matched to a gene: 3. CDR1 SGHNT and CDR2 YYREEE come from the germline V gene (reference sequence). This CDR3 has 14 amino acids.